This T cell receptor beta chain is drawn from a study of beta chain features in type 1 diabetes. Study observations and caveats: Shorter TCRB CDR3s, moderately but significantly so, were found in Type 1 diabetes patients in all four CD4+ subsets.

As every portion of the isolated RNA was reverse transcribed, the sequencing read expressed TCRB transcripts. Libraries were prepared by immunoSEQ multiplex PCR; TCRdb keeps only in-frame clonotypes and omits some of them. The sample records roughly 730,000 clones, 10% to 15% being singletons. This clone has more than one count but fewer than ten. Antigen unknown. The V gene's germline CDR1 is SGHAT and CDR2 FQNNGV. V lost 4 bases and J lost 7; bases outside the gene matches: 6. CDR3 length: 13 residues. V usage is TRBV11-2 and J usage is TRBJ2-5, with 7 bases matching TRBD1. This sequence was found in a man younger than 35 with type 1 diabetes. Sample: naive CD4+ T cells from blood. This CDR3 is CASSYDRDGTQYF. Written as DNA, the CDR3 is TGTGCCAGCAGCTACGACAGGGATGGGACCCAGTACTTC.